This T cell receptor beta chain is drawn from a study of cytomegalovirus exposure and HLA in healthy donors. Findings and caveats of the study: The likely explanation for a cluster of highly shared sequence variants was sequencing artifact.

The PCR had 60 Vbeta and 13 Jbeta primers. Repertoires were generated with immunoSEQ multiplex PCR, while TCRdb's copy carries only in-frame clones and drops some. The sample has roughly 61,000 clones, more than 70% seen once. Unmatched junction bases numbered 12, after V lost 5 bases and J lost 2 bases. From germline, CDR1 is MNHEY and CDR2 SMNVEV (reference sequence). The CDR3 has 18 residues. Participants comprised healthy donors of bone marrow. The table lists this clone with a few counts. What it binds is not known. This chain joins TRBV27 and TRBJ1-2; 12 bases match TRBD1. Sequencing was carried out using PBMCs. This TCR was recovered from a male donor in good health and CMV-seronegative. The CDR3 region has the DNA TGTGCCAGCAGTCTCACGCCGGGACAGGGGGCGCCCAACTATGGCTACACCTTC. This codes for CASSLTPGQGAPNYGYTF.